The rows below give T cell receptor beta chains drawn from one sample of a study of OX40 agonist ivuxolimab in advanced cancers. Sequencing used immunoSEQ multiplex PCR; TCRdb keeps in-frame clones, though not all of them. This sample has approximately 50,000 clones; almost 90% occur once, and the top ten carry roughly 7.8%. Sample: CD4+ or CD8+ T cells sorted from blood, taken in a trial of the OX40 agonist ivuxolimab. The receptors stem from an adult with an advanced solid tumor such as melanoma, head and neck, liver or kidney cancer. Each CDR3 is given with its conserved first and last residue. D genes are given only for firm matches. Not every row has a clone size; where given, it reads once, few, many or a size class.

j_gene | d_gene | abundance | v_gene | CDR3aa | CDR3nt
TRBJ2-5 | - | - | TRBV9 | CASSAGQARAQYF | TGTGCCAGCAGCGCCGGACAAGCCAGGGCCCAGTACTTC
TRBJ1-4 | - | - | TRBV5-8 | CASSLREKLFF | TGTGCCAGCAGCTTGAGGGAAAAACTGTTTTTT
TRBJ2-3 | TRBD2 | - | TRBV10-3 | CAISNGLAGDWGTDTQYF | TGTGCCATCAGCAATGGACTAGCGGGAGATTGGGGCACAGATACGCAGTATTTT
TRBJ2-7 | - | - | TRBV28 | CASSPGHGRLVRGEQYF | TGTGCCAGCAGTCCGGGACATGGAAGGTTAGTTCGAGGCGAGCAGTACTTC
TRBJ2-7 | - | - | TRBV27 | CASRDEARGEQYF | TGTGCCAGCAGGGACGAAGCGAGGGGCGAGCAGTACTTC
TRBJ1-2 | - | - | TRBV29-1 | CSVVGRLDRRLYGYTF | TGCAGCGTCGTTGGGCGACTCGACAGACGCCTCTATGGCTACACCTTC
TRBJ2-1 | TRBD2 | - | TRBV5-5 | CASSRGSGIGEQFF | TGTGCCAGCAGCCGAGGTAGCGGGATAGGTGAGCAGTTCTTC
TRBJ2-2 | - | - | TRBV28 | CASSLKVAYYAYTGELFF | TGTGCCAGCAGTTTAAAGGTAGCCTACTATGCTTACACCGGGGAGCTGTTTTTT
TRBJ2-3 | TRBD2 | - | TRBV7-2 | CASSFQRDYSTDTQYF | TGTGCCAGCAGCTTTCAGCGGGACTATAGCACAGATACGCAGTATTTT
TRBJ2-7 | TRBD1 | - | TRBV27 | CASSSSPGQYYEQYF | TGTGCCAGCAGTTCTTCACCGGGACAGTACTACGAGCAGTACTTC
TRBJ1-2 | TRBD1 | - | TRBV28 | CASSVQGADYGYTF | TGTGCCAGCAGTGTACAGGGGGCGGACTATGGCTACACCTTC
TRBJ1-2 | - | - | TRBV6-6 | CASTYLEQGGYGYTF | TGTGCCAGCACCTACCTGGAGCAGGGTGGGTATGGCTACACCTTC
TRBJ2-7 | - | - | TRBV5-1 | CASSLATGIAYEQYF | TGCGCCAGCAGCTTGGCCACAGGGATAGCCTACGAGCAGTACTTC
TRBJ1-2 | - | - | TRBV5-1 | CASSTGGDGYTF | TGCGCCAGCAGCACGGGGGGAGATGGCTACACCTTC
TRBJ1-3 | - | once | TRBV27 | CASSLGVPPGNTIYF | TGTGCCAGCAGTTTAGGGGTTCCCCCTGGGAACACCATATATTTT
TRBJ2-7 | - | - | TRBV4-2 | CASSQEDREQYF | TGTGCCAGCAGCCAAGAGGACCGGGAGCAGTACTTC
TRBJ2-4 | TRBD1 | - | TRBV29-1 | CSGTGTENIQYF | TGCAGCGGGACCGGGACAGAAAACATTCAGTACTTC
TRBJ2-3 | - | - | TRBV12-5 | CASGQGGTDTQYF | TGTGCTAGTGGACAGGGCGGCACAGATACGCAGTATTTT
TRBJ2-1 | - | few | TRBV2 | CASGGNEQFF | TGTGCCAGCGGGGGCAATGAGCAGTTCTTC
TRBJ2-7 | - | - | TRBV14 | CASSQARGYEQYF | TGTGCCAGCAGCCAAGCTAGAGGGTACGAGCAGTACTTC
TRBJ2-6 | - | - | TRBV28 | CAISEGSGANVLTF | TGTGCCATCTCGGAGGGCTCTGGGGCCAACGTCCTGACTTTC
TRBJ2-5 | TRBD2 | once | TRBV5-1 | CASSLLGRSGRAQETQYF | TGCGCCAGCAGCTTACTTGGTCGGAGCGGGAGGGCCCAAGAGACCCAGTACTTC
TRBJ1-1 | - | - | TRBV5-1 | CASSWDGPHTEAFF | TGCGCCAGCAGCTGGGACGGACCTCACACTGAAGCTTTCTTT
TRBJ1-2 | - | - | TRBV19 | CASSRQSAGNYGYTF | TGTGCCAGTAGCCGACAGTCCGCGGGAAACTATGGCTACACCTTC
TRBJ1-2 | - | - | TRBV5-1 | CASSLAHRDNYSGYTF | TGCGCCAGCAGCTTGGCGCACCGGGACAACTACAGTGGCTACACCTTC
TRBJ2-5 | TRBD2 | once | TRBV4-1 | CASSQPSGMVRIGETQYF | TGCGCCAGCAGCCAACCTAGCGGGATGGTTCGAATAGGGGAGACCCAGTACTTC
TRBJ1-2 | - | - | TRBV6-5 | CASSYSSREGYTF | TGTGCCAGCAGTTACTCATCAAGGGAGGGCTACACCTTC
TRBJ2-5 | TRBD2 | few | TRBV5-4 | CASSISGLEHTQYF | TGTGCCAGCAGTATTAGCGGGTTAGAACATACCCAGTACTTC
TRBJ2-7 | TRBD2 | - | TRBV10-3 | CAIKGTSGSYEQYF | TGTGCCATCAAAGGGACTAGCGGTTCCTACGAGCAGTACTTC
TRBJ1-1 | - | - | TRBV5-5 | CASSLAPGTEAFF | TGTGCCAGCAGCTTGGCCCCGGGCACTGAAGCTTTCTTT
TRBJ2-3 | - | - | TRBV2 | CASSELAINTDTQYF | TGTGCCAGCAGTGAATTAGCAATAAACACAGATACGCAGTATTTT
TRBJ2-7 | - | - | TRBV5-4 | CASSLAAGEYEQYF | TGTGCCAGCAGCTTGGCCGCAGGGGAGTACGAGCAGTACTTC
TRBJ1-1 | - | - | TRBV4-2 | CASSQELTENTEAFF | TGTGCCAGCAGCCAAGAACTGACAGAGAACACTGAAGCTTTCTTT
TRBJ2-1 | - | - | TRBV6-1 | CASRGGVYGEQFF | TGTGCCAGCAGAGGAGGGGTCTATGGTGAGCAGTTCTTC
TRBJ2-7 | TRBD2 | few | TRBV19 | CASSWTSGAYEQYF | TGTGCCAGCAGTTGGACTAGCGGCGCCTACGAGCAGTACTTC
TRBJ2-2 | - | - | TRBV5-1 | CASRDGMNTGELFF | TGCGCCAGCAGGGATGGAATGAACACCGGGGAGCTGTTTTTT
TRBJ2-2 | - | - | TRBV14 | CASSQDRDTRTGELFF | TGTGCCAGCAGCCAGGACCGGGACACAAGAACCGGGGAGCTGTTTTTT
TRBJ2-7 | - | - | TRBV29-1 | CRRKGYEQYF | TGCAGGCGGAAAGGCTACGAGCAGTACTTC
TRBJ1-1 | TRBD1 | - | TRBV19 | CASSLRQGLNTEAFF | TGTGCCAGTAGTCTAAGACAGGGCCTGAACACTGAAGCTTTCTTT
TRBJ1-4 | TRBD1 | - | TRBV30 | CAWSAAGGYMVEKLFF | TGTGCCTGGAGTGCAGCAGGGGGATATATGGTCGAAAAACTGTTTTTT
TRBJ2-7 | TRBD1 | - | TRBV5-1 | CASSRDREYEQYF | TGCGCCAGCAGCCGGGACAGGGAGTACGAGCAGTACTTC
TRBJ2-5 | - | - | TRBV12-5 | CASGLGGGETQYF | TGTGCTAGTGGTTTGGGGGGTGGCGAGACCCAGTACTTC
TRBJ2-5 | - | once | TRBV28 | CASSLRGREETQYF | TGTGCCAGCAGTTTAAGGGGGAGAGAAGAGACCCAGTACTTC
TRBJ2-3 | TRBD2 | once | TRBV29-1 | CSVQELAGGVTDTQYF | TGCAGCGTACAAGAACTAGCGGGAGGGGTCACAGATACGCAGTATTTT
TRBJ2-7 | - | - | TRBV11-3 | CASSPRIRGVASYEQYF | TGTGCCAGCAGCCCAAGGATCAGGGGAGTTGCCTCCTACGAGCAGTACTTC